Below, 2 T cell receptor beta chains from the same sample are listed, as sequenced in a study of cytomegalovirus exposure and HLA in healthy donors. Amplification used 60 Vbeta primers and 13 Jbeta primers. Here immunoSEQ multiplex PCR was the method, and the copy in TCRdb shows in-frame clones only, minus some. Counted here are about 160,000 clones, around 84% occurring once; the ten biggest clones make up around 3.3%. The material sequenced was PBMCs. The receptors originated from a woman in her thirties or forties in good health and CMV-seronegative.

CDR3 DNA sequence: TGTGCCAGCTCATCTGGGACAGGCCTCTCTGGAAACACCATATATTTT. It codes for CASSSGTGLSGNTIYF. This chain connects TRBV18 to TRBJ1-3; 8 bases fit TRBD1. V gave up 5 bases and J gave up 0 bases; unmatched junction bases: 6. CDR1 is KGHSH and CDR2 is LQKENI in the germline V gene. The CDR3 totals 16 residues. Drawing the rest from reference TRBV18 and TRBJ1-3, the complete variable domain is NAGVMQNPRHLVRRRGQEARLRCSPMKGHSHVYWYRQLPEEGLKFMVYLQKENIIDESGMPKERFSAEFPKEGPSILRIQQVVRGDSAAYFCASSSGTGLSGNTIYFGEGSWLTVV.

V is TRBV6-4 and J is TRBJ1-3, with 7 bases that match TRBD1. V shed 3 bases and J 3 bases; nucleotides not matched to a gene: 14. The CDR3 is 18 residues long. The germline gives CDR1 MRHNA, CDR2 SNTAGT. CDR3 region: CASSDTGVREGSGNTIYF. In DNA, the CDR3 is TGTGCCAGCAGTGATACAGGGGTGCGCGAAGGTAGTGGAAACACCATATATTTT.